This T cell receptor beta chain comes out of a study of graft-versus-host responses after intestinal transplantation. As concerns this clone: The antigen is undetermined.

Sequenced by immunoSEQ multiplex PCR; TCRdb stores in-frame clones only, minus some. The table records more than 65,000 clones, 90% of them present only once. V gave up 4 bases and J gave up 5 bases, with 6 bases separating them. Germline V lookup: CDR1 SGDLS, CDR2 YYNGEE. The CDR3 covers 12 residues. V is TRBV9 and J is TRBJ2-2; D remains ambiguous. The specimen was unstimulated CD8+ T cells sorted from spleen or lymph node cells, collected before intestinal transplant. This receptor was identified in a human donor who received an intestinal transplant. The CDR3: CASSLWTGELFF. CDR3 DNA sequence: TGTGCCAGCAGCCTATGGACCGGGGAGCTGTTTTTT.